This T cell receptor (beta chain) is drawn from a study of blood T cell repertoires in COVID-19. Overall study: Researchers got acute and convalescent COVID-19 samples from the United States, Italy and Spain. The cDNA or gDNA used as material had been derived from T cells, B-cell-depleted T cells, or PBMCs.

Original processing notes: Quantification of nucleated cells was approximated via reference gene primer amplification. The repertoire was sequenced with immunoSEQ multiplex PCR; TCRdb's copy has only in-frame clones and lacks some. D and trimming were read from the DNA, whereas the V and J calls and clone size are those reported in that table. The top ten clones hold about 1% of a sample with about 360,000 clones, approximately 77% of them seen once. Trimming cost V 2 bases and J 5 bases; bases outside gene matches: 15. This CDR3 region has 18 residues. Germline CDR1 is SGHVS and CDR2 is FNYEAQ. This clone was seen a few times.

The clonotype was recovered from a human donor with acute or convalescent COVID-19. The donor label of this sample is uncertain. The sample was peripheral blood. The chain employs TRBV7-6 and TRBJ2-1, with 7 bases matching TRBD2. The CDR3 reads CASSLRSGAGDSHNEQFF. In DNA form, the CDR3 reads TGTGCCAGCAGCTTACGGAGTGGGGCGGGGGATTCCCACAATGAGCAGTTCTTC.